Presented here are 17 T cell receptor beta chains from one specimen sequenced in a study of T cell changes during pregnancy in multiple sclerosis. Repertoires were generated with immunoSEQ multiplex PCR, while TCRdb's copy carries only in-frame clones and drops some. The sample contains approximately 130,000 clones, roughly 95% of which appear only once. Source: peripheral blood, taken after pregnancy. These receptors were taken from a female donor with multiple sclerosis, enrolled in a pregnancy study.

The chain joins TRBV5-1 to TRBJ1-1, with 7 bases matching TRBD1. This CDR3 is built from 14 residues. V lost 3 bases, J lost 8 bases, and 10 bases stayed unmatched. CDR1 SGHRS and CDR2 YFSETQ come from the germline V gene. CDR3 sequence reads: CASSSLGGTAEAFF. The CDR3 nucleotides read TGCGCCAGCAGCTCTCTTGGAGGGACAGCCGAAGCTTTCTTT.

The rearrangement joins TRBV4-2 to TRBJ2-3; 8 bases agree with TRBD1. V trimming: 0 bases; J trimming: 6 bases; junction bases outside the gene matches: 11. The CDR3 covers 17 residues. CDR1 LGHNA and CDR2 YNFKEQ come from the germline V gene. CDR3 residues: CASSQESGGQGSDTQYF. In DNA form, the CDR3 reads TGTGCCAGCAGCCAAGAGTCCGGAGGACAGGGTTCCGATACGCAGTATTTT.

CDR3 loop: CASTPAGNPVYGYTF. DNA for the CDR3: TGTGCCAGTACCCCAGCGGGGAATCCCGTCTATGGCTACACCTTC. This sequence joins TRBV19 and TRBJ1-2; D is undetermined. Germline V gene lookup returns CDR1 LNHDA and CDR2 SQIVND (reference sequence). V was clipped by 7 bases and J by 4 bases, with 19 bases between them. The CDR3 is 15 residues long.

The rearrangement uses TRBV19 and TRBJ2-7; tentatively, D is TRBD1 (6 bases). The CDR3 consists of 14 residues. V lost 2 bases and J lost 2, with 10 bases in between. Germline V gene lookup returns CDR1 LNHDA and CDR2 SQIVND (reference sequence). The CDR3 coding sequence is TGTGCCAGTAGTATAAACAGGGCCACCTACGAGCAGTACTTC. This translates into CASSINRATYEQYF.

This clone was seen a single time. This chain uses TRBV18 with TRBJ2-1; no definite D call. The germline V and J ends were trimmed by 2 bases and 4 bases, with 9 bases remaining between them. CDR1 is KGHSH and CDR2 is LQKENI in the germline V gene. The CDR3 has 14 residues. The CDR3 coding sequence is TGTGCCAGCTCACCAGCAGAGACATACAATGAGCAGTTCTTC. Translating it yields CASSPAETYNEQFF.

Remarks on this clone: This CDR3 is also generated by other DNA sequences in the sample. This CDR3 reads CASSLRDSSYEQYF. CDR3 sequence (DNA): TGTGCCAGCAGCTTACGGGACAGCTCCTACGAGCAGTACTTC. V and J are TRBV7-9 and TRBJ2-7; 7 nucleotides match TRBD1. This CDR3 spans 14 amino acids. V lost 2 bases to trimming and J lost 0 bases; unmatched junction nucleotides: 1. The germline V gene has CDR1 SEHNR and CDR2 FQNEAQ (reference sequence).

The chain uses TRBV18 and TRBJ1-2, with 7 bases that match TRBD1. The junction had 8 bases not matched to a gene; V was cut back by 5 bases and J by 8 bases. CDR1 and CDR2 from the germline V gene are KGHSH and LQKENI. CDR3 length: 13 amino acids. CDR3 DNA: TGTGCCAGCTCAGGAACAGGGGAAGGCGGCTACACCTTC. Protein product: CASSGTGEGGYTF. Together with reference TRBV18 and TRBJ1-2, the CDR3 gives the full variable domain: NAGVMQNPRHLVRRRGQEARLRCSPMKGHSHVYWYRQLPEEGLKFMVYLQKENIIDESGMPKERFSAEFPKEGPSILRIQQVVRGDSAAYFCASSGTGEGGYTFGSGTRLTVV.

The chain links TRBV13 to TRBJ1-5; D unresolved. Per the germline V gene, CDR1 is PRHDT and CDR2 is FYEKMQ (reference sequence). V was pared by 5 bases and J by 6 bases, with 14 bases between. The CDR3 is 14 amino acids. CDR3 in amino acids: CASSSREGGQPQHF. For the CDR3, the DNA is TGTGCCAGCAGCAGCCGGGAAGGAGGTCAGCCCCAGCATTTT.

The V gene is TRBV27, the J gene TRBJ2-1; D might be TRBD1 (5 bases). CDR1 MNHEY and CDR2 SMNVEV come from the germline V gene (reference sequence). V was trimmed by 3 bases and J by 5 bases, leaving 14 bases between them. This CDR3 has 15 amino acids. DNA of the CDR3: TGTGCCAGCAGTTTCGGACAACTCTCACACAATGAGCAGTTCTTC. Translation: CASSFGQLSHNEQFF.

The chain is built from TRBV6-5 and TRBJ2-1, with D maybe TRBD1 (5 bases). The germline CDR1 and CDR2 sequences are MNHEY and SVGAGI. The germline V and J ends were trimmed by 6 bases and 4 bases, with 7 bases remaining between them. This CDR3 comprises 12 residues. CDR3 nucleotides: TGTGCCAGCAGAACAGGTTACAATGAGCAGTTCTTC. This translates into CASRTGYNEQFF.

CDR3 amino acids: CASSSWNRTWTRRNQPQHF. The CDR3 DNA sequence: TGTGCCAGTAGTTCCTGGAATCGAACCTGGACTCGTCGCAATCAGCCCCAGCATTTT. The chain is built from TRBV19 and TRBJ1-5; D remains unclear. Trimming left V 5 bases short and J 2 bases short, with 25 bases between. Germline V lookup: CDR1 LNHDA, CDR2 SQIVND (reference sequence). The CDR3 spans 19 residues. The full variable domain, completed using reference TRBV19 and TRBJ1-5, is DGGITQSPKYLFRKEGQNVTLSCEQNLNHDAMYWYRQDPGQGLRLIYYSQIVNDFQKGDIAEGYSVSREKKESFPLTVTSAQKNPTAFYLCASSSWNRTWTRRNQPQHFGDGTRLSIL.

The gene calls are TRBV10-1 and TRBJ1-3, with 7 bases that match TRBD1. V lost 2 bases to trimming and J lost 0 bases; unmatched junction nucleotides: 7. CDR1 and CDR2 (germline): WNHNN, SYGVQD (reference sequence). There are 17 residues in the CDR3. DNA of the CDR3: TGCGCCAGCAGTGAGCAGACAGGGAAACACTCTGGAAACACCATATATTTT. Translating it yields CASSEQTGKHSGNTIYF.

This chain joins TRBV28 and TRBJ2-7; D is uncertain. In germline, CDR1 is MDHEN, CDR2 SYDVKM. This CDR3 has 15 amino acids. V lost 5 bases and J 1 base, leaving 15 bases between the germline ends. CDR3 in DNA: TGTGCCAGCAGTCCCTCCGGGTCCCCTTCCTACGAGCAGTACTTC. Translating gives CASSPSGSPSYEQYF.

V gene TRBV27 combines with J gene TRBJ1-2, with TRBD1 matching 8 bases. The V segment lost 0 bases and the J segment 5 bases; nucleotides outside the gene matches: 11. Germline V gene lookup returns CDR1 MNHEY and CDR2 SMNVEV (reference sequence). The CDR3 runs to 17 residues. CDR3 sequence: CASSLSRRHDRGYGYTF. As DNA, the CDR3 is TGTGCCAGCAGTTTATCGCGTCGCCACGACAGGGGATATGGCTACACCTTC.

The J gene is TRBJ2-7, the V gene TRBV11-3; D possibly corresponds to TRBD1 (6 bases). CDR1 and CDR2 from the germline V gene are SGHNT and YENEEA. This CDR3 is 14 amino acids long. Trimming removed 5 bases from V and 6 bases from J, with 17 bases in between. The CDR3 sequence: CASSTGTIPGEQYF. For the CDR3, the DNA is TGTGCCAGCAGCACCGGGACAATTCCGGGCGAGCAGTACTTC.

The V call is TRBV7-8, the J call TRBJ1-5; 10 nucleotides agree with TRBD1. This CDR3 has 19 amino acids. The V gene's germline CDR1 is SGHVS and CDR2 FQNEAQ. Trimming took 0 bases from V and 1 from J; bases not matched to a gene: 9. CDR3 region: CASSLAAGTGVLSNQPQHF. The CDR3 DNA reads TGTGCCAGCAGCTTAGCGGCCGGGACAGGGGTTTTAAGCAATCAGCCCCAGCATTTT. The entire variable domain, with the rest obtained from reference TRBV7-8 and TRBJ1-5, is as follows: GAGVSQSPRYKVAKRGQDVALRCDPISGHVSLFWYQQALGQGPEFLTYFQNEAQLDKSGLPSDRFFAERPEGSVSTLKIQRTQQEDSAVYLCASSLAAGTGVLSNQPQHFGDGTRLSIL.

In nucleotides, the CDR3 is TGTGCCAGCTGGGACAGGGGTTTTTACGAGCAGTACTTC. Translating gives CASWDRGFYEQYF. The genes are TRBV2 and TRBJ2-7, with TRBD1 matching 10 bases. V shed 8 bases, J shed 4 bases, and the junction held 5 bases outside the gene matches. Germline V gene sequence: CDR1 SNHLY, CDR2 FYNNEI. This CDR3 spans 13 amino acids.